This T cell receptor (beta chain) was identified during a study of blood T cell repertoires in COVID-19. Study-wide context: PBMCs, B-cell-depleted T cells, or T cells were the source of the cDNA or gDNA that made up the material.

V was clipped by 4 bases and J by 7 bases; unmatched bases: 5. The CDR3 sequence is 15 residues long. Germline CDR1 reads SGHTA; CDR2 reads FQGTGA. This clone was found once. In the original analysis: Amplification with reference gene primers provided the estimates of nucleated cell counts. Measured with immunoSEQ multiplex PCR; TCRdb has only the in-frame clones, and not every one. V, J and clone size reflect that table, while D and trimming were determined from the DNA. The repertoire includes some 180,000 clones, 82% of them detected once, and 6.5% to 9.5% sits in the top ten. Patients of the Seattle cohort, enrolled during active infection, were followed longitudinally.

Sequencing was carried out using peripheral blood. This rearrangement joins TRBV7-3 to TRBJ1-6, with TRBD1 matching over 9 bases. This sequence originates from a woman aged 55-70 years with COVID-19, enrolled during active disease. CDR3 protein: CASSSTGTGNSPLHF. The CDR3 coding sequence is TGTGCCAGCAGCTCGACCGGGACAGGGAATTCACCCCTCCACTTT.